This T cell receptor (beta chain) was obtained from a study of T cells in localized non-small cell lung cancer (dated by TCRdb to 2019 to 2021). Notes on the research overall: The study examined T cell repertoires in a few hundred patients with early-stage NSCLC and compared tumors with uninvolved tumor-adjacent lungs. All 250 or so NSCLC patients in the cohort were treatment-naive and had localized lung tumors that were resected. NSCLC patients had a mean age of roughly 69 years, and 129 were male and about a hundred female. Summary of the overall study and its limitations: Because multi-region sequencing of the tumors was not done, intratumor heterogeneity could not be ruled out. Longer overall survival was associated with higher blood T cell density, whereas shorter survival was associated with higher adjacent-lung clonality. Of the top 100 tumor clones, a median of approximately 60 were detected in paired uninvolved adjacent lung; 28 were also among that lung's top 100. Because of the exploratory design, TCR variables were selected using unadjusted p-values without false-discovery rate correction. Uninvolved tumor-adjacent lung showed the highest T cell clonality, higher than tumor, which suggests more focused antigenic responses in the adjacent lung.

The immunoSEQ Assay was used to sequence TCR beta CDR3 regions from DNA. Per the original workflow: T cell density was computed as TCR beta template counts normalized to usable DNA estimated by amplifying housekeeping genes. Richness was estimated using the preseqR package, with extrapolation to 400,000 templates for PBMC samples and to 120,000 templates for tissue samples. Clonality was defined by subtracting Pielou's evenness from one. Tissue-enriched TCRs were identified by differential abundance testing using productive amino-acid clonotypes, minimum total count 5 and alpha 0.1. The Jaccard Index and the Morisita Overlap Index were used to measure repertoire overlap between compartments. GLIPH grouped TCR beta CDR3s together with public tetramer-defined viral CDR3s, and a viral motif had to include at least three viral sequences and show V-gene enrichment. Entries here come from immuneACCESS through TCRdb and include only in-frame sequences with V and J called. Some clones fail to appear in such tables; in the studies checked, an unresolved V gene covers under half of the shortfall, and the cause of the remainder is unknown. The V and J calls and clone size were taken over from that table, and D and trimming were inferred from the DNA. For this sample there are 35,000 to 45,000 clones; roughly 77% appear just once. Clones ranked in the top ten supply under 45% of the sample.

Trimming costs V 1 base and J 0 bases, and their ends lie 10 bases apart. Sequences SGDLS (CDR1) and YYNGEE (CDR2) are obtained from the germline V gene. The CDR3 holds 16 amino acids from the cysteine to the phenylalanine. Kept here is only the CDR3 DNA, which spans 48 bases and is read in frame from base 1. Concerning this clone itself: No cognate antigen has been identified for it. One base away there is no much larger clone; base qualities are not given.

At diagnosis, tumor, uninvolved tumor-adjacent lung and peripheral blood were collected and then preserved as a mix of FFPE and fresh-frozen material. For TCR repertoire profiling, the blood samples were analyzed as peripheral blood mononuclear cells. In this chain, TRBV9 is recombined with TRBJ2-2; a tentative D call is TRBD2 (5 bases match). This receptor was taken from a woman aged 35-75 years with stage II squamous cell lung carcinoma. This sample comprised PBMCs, obtained before any cancer treatment. At the DNA level, the sequence is TGTGCCAGCAGCGTAAGGCCGGACTCGAACACCGGGGAGCTGTTTTTT. Translated, it reads CASSVRPDSNTGELFF.